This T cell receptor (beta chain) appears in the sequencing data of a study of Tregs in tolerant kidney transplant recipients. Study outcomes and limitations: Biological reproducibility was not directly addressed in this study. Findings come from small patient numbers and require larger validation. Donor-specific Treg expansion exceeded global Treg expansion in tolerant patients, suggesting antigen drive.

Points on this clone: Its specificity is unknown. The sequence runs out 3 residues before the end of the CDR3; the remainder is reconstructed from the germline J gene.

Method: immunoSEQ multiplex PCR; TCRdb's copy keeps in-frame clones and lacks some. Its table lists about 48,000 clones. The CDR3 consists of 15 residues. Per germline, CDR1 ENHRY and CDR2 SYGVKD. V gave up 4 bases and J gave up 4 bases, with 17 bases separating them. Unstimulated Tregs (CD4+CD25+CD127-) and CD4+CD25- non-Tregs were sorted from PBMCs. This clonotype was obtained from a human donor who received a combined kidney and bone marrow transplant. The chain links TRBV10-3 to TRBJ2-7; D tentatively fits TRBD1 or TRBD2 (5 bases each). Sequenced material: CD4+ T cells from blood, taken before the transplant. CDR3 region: CAISGGVTEGYEQYF. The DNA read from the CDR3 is TGTGCCATCAGTGGAGGAGTGACAGAGGGTTACGAG.